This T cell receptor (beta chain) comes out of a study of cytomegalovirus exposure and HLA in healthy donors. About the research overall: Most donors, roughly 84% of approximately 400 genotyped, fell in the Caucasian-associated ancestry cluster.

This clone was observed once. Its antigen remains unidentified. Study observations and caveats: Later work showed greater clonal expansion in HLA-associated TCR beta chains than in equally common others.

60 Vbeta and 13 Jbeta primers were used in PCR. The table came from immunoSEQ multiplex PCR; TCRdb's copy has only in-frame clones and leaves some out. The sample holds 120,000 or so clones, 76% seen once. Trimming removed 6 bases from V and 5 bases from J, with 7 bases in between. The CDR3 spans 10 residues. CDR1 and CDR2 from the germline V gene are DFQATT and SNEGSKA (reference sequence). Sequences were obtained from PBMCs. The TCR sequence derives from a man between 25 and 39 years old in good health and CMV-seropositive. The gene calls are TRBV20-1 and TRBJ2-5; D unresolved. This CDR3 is CSAPRETQYF. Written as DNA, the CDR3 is TGCAGTGCCCCGCGGGAGACCCAGTACTTC.